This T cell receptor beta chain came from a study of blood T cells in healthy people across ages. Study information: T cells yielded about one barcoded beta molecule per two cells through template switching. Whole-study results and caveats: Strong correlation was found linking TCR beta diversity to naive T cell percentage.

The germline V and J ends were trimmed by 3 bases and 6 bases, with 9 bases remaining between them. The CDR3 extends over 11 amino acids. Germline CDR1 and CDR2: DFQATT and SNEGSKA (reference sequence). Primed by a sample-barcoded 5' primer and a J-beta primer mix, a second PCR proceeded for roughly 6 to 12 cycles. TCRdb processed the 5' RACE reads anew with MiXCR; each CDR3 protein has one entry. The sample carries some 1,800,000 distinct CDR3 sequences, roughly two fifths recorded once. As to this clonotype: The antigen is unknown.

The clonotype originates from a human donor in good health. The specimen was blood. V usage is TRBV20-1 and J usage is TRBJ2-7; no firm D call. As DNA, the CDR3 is TGCAGTGCTAGTCGCCCGGGCGAGCAGTACTTC. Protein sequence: CSASRPGEQYF.